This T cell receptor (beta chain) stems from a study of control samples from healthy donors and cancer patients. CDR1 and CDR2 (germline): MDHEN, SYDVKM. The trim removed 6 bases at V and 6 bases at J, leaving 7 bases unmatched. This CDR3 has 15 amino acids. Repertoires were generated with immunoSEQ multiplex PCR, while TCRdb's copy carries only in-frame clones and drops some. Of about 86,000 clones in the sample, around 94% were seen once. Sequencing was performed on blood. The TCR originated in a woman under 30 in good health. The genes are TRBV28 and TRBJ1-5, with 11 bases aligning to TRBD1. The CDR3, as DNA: TGTGCCAGCAGCCCAGGACAGGGGGCGGGTCAGCCCCAGCATTTT. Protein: CASSPGQGAGQPQHF.